This T cell receptor beta chain is from a study of beta chain features in type 1 diabetes. Remarks on this clone: Other DNA sequences of this sample code for an identical CDR3.

Sort purity for all populations was recorded as exceeding 98%. The entirety of the isolated RNA underwent reverse transcription, so expressed TCRB transcripts were sequenced. Produced via immunoSEQ multiplex PCR; TCRdb's table is partial and in-frame only. The table lists under 800,000 clones, around 16% of them singletons. Unmatched junction bases numbered 8, after V lost 5 bases and J lost 8 bases. There are 13 residues in the CDR3. Germline V gene data show CDR1 as SGHTA and CDR2 as FQGTGA. The chain has TRBV7-3 and TRBJ1-2; TRBD1 matches 7 bases. Sequenced input: naive CD4+ T cells from blood. This receptor was taken from a man between 18 and 35 years old in good health. CDR3 DNA: TGTGCCAGCAGCCTCGACAGGGAAGGAGGCTACACCTTC. This codes for CASSLDREGGYTF.